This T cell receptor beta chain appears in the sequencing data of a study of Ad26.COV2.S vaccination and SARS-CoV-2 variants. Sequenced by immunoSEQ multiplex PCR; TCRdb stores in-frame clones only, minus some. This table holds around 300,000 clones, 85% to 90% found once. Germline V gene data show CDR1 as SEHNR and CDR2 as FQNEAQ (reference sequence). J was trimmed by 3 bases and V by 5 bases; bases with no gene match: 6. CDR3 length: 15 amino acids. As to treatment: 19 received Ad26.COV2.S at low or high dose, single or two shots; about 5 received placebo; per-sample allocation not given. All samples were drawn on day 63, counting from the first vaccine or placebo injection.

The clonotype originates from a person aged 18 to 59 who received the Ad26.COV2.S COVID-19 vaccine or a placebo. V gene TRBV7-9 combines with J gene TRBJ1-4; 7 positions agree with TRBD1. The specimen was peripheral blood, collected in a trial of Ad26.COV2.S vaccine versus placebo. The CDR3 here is CASSASGTANEKLFF. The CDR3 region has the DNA TGTGCCAGCAGCGCCTCCGGGACAGCTAATGAAAAACTGTTTTTT.